This entry describes one T cell receptor (beta chain). A read error may produce the germline difference seen at one junction end. Germline loops: CDR1 GTSNPN, CDR2 SVGIG (reference sequence). This CDR3 comprises 13 residues. Data came from immunoSEQ multiplex PCR; TCRdb stores just in-frame clones and leaves some out. Of about 200,000 clones in the sample, around nine tenths are singletons; the top ten hold about 6%. The sample originates from a study of blood T cell repertoires in COVID-19. Study at large: PBMCs, B-cell-depleted T cells, or T cells were the source of the cDNA or gDNA that made up the material.

V is TRBV30 and J is TRBJ1-5; 7 bases match TRBD1. The sequenced sample consisted of peripheral blood. The receptor's source is a man in his fifties or sixties who had recovered from COVID-19. CDR3 sequence reads: CAWSEGANRPQHF. CDR3 DNA sequence: TGTGCCTGGAGTGAGGGGGCGAATCGGCCCCAGCATTTT.